This TCR beta chain stems from a study of Graves' ophthalmopathy and Graves' hyperthyroidism. TCR beta CDR3 regions were amplified from RNA transcripts. HTBI-primed RT-PCR formed the first round, and a multiplex PCR formed the second. MiXCR, applied by TCRdb to the multiplex PCR reads, yields one record per CDR3 protein. In the table there are 200,000 to 250,000 distinct CDR3 sequences, about 22% of which are singletons. The diagnostic workup employed clinical symptoms, serum thyroxine, TRAb, thyroid ultrasound and orbital computed tomography. Around 10 ml of fresh blood yielded the PBMCs by density gradient. Study-level findings and limits: From stable hyperthyroidism, ophthalmopathy was separated by a 13-signature model with approximately 90% sensitivity and roughly 84% specificity.

Remarks on this clonotype: Its antigen is still unknown.

This CDR3 contains 13 residues. CDR1 is WNHNN and CDR2 is SYGVQD in the germline V gene (reference sequence). The V end lost 3 bases, the J end lost 7 bases, and 12 bases lay between the germline ends. This chain connects TRBV10-1 to TRBJ1-1; D might be TRBD1 (6 bases). The clonotype comes from a woman aged 45 to 65 with Graves' ophthalmopathy. Sequenced input: peripheral blood. In DNA form, the CDR3 reads TGCGCCAGCAGTGAATTGTTACAGGGTGAAGCTTTCTTT. This translates into CASSELLQGEAFF.